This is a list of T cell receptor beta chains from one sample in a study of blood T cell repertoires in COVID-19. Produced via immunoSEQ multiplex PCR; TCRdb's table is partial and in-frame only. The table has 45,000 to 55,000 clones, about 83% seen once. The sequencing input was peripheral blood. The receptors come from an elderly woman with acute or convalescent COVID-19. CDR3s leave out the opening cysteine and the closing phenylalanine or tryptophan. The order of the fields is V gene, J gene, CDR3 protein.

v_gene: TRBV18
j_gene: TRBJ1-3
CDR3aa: ASSPERLNTIY

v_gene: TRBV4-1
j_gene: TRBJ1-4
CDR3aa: ASSQDPGISKKLF

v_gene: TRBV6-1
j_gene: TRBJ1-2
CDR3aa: ASSEGQVRNYGYT

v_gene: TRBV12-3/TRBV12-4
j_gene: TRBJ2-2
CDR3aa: ASSVGGTGELF

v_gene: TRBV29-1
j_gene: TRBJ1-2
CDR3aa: SVGQRLILNYT

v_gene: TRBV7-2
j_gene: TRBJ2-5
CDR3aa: ASSPVAGVQETQY

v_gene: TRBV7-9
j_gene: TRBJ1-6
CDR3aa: ASSLGGEGGNSPLH

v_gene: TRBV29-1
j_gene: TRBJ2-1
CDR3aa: SVLGLAGNEQF

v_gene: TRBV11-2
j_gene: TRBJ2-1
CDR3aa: ASSLLRGRGGSYNEQF

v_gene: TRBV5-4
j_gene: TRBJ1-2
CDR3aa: ASSRGDSGYT

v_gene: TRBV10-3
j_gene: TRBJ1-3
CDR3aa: AISEDRGLSGNTIY

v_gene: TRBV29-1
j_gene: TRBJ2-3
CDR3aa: SVEAPKRSFRGTDTQY

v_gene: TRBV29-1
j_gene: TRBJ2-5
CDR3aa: SVEEQAGETQY

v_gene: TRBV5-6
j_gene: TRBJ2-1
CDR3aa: ASSLGGSYNEQF

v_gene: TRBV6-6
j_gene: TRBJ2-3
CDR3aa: ALRGGTDTQY

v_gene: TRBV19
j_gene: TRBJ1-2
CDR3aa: ASSLAGQISGYGYT

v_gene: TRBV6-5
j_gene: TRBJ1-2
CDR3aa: ASSPLGGAVGRYT

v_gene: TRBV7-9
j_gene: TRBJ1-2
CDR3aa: ASSAEQGYGYT

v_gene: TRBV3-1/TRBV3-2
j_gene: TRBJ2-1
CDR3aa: ASRAGGHEQF

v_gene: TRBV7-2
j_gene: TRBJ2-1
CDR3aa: ASSRTRSYNEQF

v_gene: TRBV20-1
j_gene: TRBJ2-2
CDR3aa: SASGTASGWDTGELF

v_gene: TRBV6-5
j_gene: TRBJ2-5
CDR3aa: ASSYSRGQEETQY

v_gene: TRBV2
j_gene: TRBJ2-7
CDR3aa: ASSAAGIPH

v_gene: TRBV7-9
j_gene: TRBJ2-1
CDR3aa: ASARTGYNEQF

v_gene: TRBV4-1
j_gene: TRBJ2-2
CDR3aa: ASSQVVVAQTGELF

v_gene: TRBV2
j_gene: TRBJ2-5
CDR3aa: ASRLAVTQY

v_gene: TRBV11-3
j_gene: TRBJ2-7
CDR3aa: ASSLDPHRADYEQY

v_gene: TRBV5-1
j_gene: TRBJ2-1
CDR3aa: ASSLDRSTAHEQF

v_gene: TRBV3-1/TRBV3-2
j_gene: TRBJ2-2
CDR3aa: ASRARDRGYSTGELF

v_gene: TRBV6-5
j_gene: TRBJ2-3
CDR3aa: ASSMRGTDTQY

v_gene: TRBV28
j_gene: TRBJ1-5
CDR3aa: ASNDPTGPRGMAQH

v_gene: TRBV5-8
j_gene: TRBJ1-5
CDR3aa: ASSKTGMSNQPQH

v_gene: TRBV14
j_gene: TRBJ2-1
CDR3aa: ASSRTGTSGSLEQF

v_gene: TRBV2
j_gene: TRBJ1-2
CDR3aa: ASSSGTGGFYGYT

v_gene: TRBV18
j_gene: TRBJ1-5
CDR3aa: ASSPPGTGGLNSNQPQH

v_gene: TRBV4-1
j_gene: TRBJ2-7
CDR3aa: ASSQVIYYEQY

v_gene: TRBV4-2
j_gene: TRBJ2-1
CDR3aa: ASSPLPSSYNEQF

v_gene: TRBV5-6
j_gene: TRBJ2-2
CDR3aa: ASSRWGQDTGELF

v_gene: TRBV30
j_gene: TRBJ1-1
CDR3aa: AWSAYRGYLNTEAF

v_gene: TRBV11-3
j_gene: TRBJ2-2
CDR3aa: ASSPRTSPGELF

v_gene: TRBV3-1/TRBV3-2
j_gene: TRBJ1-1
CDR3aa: ASSQGHKVMNTEAF

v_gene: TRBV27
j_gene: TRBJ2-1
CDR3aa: ASGLAGAPYNEQF

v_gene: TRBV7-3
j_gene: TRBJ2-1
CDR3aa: ASSLVAGAWGEQF

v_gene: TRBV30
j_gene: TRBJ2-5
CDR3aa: AWSVQGAETQY

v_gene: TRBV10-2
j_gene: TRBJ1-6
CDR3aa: ASRVTTGVSPLH

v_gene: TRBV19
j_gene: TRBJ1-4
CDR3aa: ASRGTGGEKLF

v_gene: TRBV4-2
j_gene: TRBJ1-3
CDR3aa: ASSQVGSRSGNTIY

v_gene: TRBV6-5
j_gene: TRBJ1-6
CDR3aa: ASSTDRNSPLH

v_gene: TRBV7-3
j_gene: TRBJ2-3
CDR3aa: ASSLGGYPLGTDTQY

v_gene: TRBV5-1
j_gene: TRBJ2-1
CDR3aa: ASRLGQGSNEQF

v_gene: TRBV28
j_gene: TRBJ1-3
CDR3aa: ASSLQGAVFGNTIY

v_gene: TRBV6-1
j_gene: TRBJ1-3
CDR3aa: ASSELSSGNTIY

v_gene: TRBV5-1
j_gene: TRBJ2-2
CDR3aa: ASGSDTGPRTGELF

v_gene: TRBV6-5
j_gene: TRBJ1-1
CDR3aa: ASSLHRGSEAF

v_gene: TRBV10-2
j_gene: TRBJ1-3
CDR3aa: ASREAGTVGNTIY

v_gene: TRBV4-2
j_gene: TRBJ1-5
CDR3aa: ASSQDRDSKPQH

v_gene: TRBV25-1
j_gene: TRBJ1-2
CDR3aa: AAGLNYGYT

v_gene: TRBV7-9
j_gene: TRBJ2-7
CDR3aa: ASSYSQNRPDEQY

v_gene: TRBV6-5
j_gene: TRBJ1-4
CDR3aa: ASKRGPANEKLF

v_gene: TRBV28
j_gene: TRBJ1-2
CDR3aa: ASSLGAGGYGYT